This T cell receptor beta chain was recovered during a study of blood T cells in healthy people across ages. Notes on the study in general: Measured against age, TCR beta diversity per million T cells decreased in a roughly linear manner. Long-lived donors had more naive CD4+ cells and higher diversity than aged donors.

In its sample, this clonotype was seen a few times. Its antigen is still unknown. Germline assignment: CDR1 LNHNV and CDR2 YYDKDF (reference sequence). V was trimmed by 5 bases and J by 6 bases, leaving 19 bases between them. This CDR3 has 15 amino acids. Primed by a sample-barcoded 5' primer and a J-beta primer mix, a second PCR proceeded for about 6 to 11 cycles. The authors tagged each cDNA molecule using a template-switch adaptor with 12 random nucleotides. TCRdb itself ran the 5' RACE reads through MiXCR, one entry per CDR3 protein. The profile shows 1,500,000 or so distinct CDR3 sequences, approximately 39% of them singletons. PBMCs were isolated at a quantity of at least 6.5 million per sample.

The clonotype originates from a woman between 18 and 29 years old in good health. Sequencing was carried out using blood. The genes are TRBV15 and TRBJ1-2; no reliable D call. The CDR3 loop reads CATSFSRSGPNGYTF. CDR3 in DNA: TGTGCCACCAGCTTCAGCCGGTCAGGCCCAAATGGCTACACCTTC.